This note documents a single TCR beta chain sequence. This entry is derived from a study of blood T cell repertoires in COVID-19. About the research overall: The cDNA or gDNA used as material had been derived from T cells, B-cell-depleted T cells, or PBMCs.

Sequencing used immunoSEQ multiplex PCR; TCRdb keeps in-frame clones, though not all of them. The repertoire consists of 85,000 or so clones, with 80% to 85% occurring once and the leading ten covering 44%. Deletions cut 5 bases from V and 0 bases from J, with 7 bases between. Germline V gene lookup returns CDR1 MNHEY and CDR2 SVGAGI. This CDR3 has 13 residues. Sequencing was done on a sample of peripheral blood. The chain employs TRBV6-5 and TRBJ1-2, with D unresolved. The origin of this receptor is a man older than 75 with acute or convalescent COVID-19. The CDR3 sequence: CASSRISNYGYTF. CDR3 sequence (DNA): TGTGCCAGCAGTCGTATTTCTAACTATGGCTACACCTTC.